The entry that follows covers one TCR beta chain sequence. Its specificity is not known. Between the trimmed V and J ends, which lost 3 bases and 0 bases, there was a span of 4 bases. This CDR3 region has 14 residues. The V gene's germline CDR1 is SGHDT and CDR2 YYEEEE. The record originates from a study of cytomegalovirus exposure and HLA in healthy donors. Study conclusions and caveats: Accurate predictions that matched the HLA-A and HLA-B alleles of most subjects were reportedly made from TCR beta sequences. Most TCR beta V segments were productive about 87% or about 30% of the time in an earlier analysis. Reportedly, cytomegalovirus status was diagnosed with high sensitivity and specificity.

It was with 60 Vbeta and 13 Jbeta primers that the PCR ran. As handled by the study authors: The authors later counted approximately 80 million unique TCR beta chains, roughly 10 million of them shared. The table came from immunoSEQ multiplex PCR; TCRdb's copy has only in-frame clones and leaves some out. From that table come the V and J calls and clone size; the DNA was used to work out D and trimming. The repertoire holds under 170,000 clones, 55% to 75% seen once, with about 7.1% in the top ten. The chain has TRBV5-6 and TRBJ2-6; D is undetermined. Input material: PBMCs. This TCR derives from a woman aged 55-70 years in good health and CMV-seropositive. The CDR3, as DNA: TGTGCCAGCAGCTCTTACTCTGGGGCCAACGTCCTGACTTTC. This translates into CASSSYSGANVLTF.